This is a list of T cell receptor beta chains from one sample in a study of T cells in tuberculosis. Repertoires were generated with immunoSEQ multiplex PCR, while TCRdb's copy carries only in-frame clones and drops some. The table lists around 40,000 clones, approximately 95% of them singletons. This sample comprised PBMCs, obtained at tuberculosis diagnosis. Source of these receptors: an adult with tuberculosis. CDR3s include the opening cysteine and the closing phenylalanine or tryptophan. Expanded clones get a size class; other rows say once, few or many, or leave the size out.

CDR3 protein: CAWKGGHVAGELFF
clone size: -
J gene: TRBJ2-2
V gene: TRBV30

CDR3 protein: CASGLVLSGTGPTRYNSPLHF
clone size: -
J gene: TRBJ1-6
V gene: TRBV12-5

CDR3 protein: CASSYGGGTGTDTQYF
clone size: -
J gene: TRBJ2-3
V gene: TRBV6-6

CDR3 protein: CASRGTGEGTEAFF
clone size: -
J gene: TRBJ1-1
V gene: TRBV2

CDR3 protein: CARQSGGRFNEKLFF
clone size: -
J gene: TRBJ1-4
V gene: TRBV10-1

CDR3 protein: CASSVEANRAINNSPLHF
clone size: -
J gene: TRBJ1-6
V gene: TRBV7-2

CDR3 protein: CASSDGQTNNYGYTF
clone size: -
J gene: TRBJ1-2
V gene: TRBV4-2

CDR3 protein: CASSSFPRGSTDTQYF
clone size: few
J gene: TRBJ2-3
V gene: TRBV7-2

CDR3 protein: CASSLGQGLSMNTEAFF
clone size: -
J gene: TRBJ1-1
V gene: TRBV5-4

CDR3 protein: CASSFGRSSQADTQYF
clone size: -
J gene: TRBJ2-3
V gene: TRBV5-1

CDR3 protein: CASSYPTRQTNEQYF
clone size: -
J gene: TRBJ2-7
V gene: TRBV6-6

CDR3 protein: CASSLSTGFTDTQYF
clone size: -
J gene: TRBJ2-3
V gene: TRBV4-1

CDR3 protein: CASSQDWGVGTYNEQFF
clone size: -
J gene: TRBJ2-1
V gene: TRBV4-3

CDR3 protein: CASSLDLPSPLHF
clone size: -
J gene: TRBJ1-6
V gene: TRBV11-2

CDR3 protein: CASSFRTDVGSGNTIYF
clone size: once
J gene: TRBJ1-3
V gene: TRBV13

CDR3 protein: CASSRGSAVGGELFF
clone size: -
J gene: TRBJ2-2
V gene: TRBV5-6

CDR3 protein: CASNNREPDTQYF
clone size: -
J gene: TRBJ2-3
V gene: TRBV10-1

CDR3 protein: CASSARQGAGYGYTF
clone size: -
J gene: TRBJ1-2
V gene: TRBV27

CDR3 protein: CASTPRPSYGYTF
clone size: once
J gene: TRBJ1-2
V gene: TRBV6-5

CDR3 protein: CASTSGFGKNIQYF
clone size: -
J gene: TRBJ2-4
V gene: TRBV19

CDR3 protein: CASSSPGLYEQYF
clone size: -
J gene: TRBJ2-7
V gene: TRBV25-1

CDR3 protein: CASSEGSRDNQPQHF
clone size: -
J gene: TRBJ1-5
V gene: TRBV5-8

CDR3 protein: CASSPTDRGSEQYF
clone size: -
J gene: TRBJ2-7
V gene: TRBV13

CDR3 protein: CASRTQGVLPEAFF
clone size: -
J gene: TRBJ1-1
V gene: TRBV25-1

CDR3 protein: CASSVGAENTEAFF
clone size: once
J gene: TRBJ1-1
V gene: TRBV9

CDR3 protein: CASSLFRVLNTGELFF
clone size: -
J gene: TRBJ2-2
V gene: TRBV28

CDR3 protein: CASSQGRVEQYF
clone size: -
J gene: TRBJ2-7
V gene: TRBV14

CDR3 protein: CAWSVGGTEAFF
clone size: -
J gene: TRBJ1-1
V gene: TRBV30

CDR3 protein: CASSLDRTYGYTF
clone size: -
J gene: TRBJ1-2
V gene: TRBV5-6

CDR3 protein: CAISDPVNNQPQHF
clone size: -
J gene: TRBJ1-5
V gene: TRBV10-3

CDR3 protein: CAWSVQGSDNEQFF
clone size: -
J gene: TRBJ2-1
V gene: TRBV30

CDR3 protein: CASSEIRGDTEAFF
clone size: once
J gene: TRBJ1-1
V gene: TRBV6-1

CDR3 protein: CATSSTPGRRSNTEAFF
clone size: -
J gene: TRBJ1-1
V gene: TRBV28

CDR3 protein: CASSPTWGQGSTEAFF
clone size: -
J gene: TRBJ1-1
V gene: TRBV19

CDR3 protein: CASSLGGNERDGYTF
clone size: -
J gene: TRBJ1-2
V gene: TRBV5-1

CDR3 protein: CASSLELAGWETQYF
clone size: -
J gene: TRBJ2-5
V gene: TRBV11-2

CDR3 protein: CASSELRASYEQYF
clone size: -
J gene: TRBJ2-7
V gene: TRBV2

CDR3 protein: CASSSQWTGVTGELFF
clone size: -
J gene: TRBJ2-2
V gene: TRBV7-6

CDR3 protein: CASSHDRANLDTEAFF
clone size: -
J gene: TRBJ1-1
V gene: TRBV7-9

CDR3 protein: CASSVGSRADDGYTF
clone size: -
J gene: TRBJ1-2
V gene: TRBV9

CDR3 protein: CASSKDRVGTEAFF
clone size: -
J gene: TRBJ1-1
V gene: TRBV27

CDR3 protein: CASSFVGSPDTQYF
clone size: -
J gene: TRBJ2-3
V gene: TRBV7-3

CDR3 protein: CASSTPAAASTNEKLFF
clone size: -
J gene: TRBJ1-4
V gene: TRBV19

CDR3 protein: CASSEIAGGNNEQFF
clone size: once
J gene: TRBJ2-1
V gene: TRBV10-1

CDR3 protein: CASSYSGTGDQPQYF
clone size: -
J gene: -
V gene: TRBV6-5

CDR3 protein: CASSVEHTLRETQYF
clone size: -
J gene: TRBJ2-5
V gene: TRBV9

CDR3 protein: CASSPRTGPWETQYF
clone size: -
J gene: TRBJ2-5
V gene: TRBV19

CDR3 protein: CASSLLLEGQRAQYF
clone size: once
J gene: TRBJ2-7
V gene: TRBV18

CDR3 protein: CASSEPPGRGLATEAFF
clone size: -
J gene: TRBJ1-1
V gene: TRBV25-1

CDR3 protein: CASSLVGTATDTQYF
clone size: -
J gene: TRBJ2-3
V gene: TRBV7-2

CDR3 protein: CASSLAWRALGTEAFF
clone size: -
J gene: TRBJ1-1
V gene: TRBV5-1

CDR3 protein: CASSIYRADLDYGYTF
clone size: -
J gene: TRBJ1-2
V gene: TRBV19

CDR3 protein: CASSPTAAVMSGYTF
clone size: -
J gene: TRBJ1-2
V gene: TRBV18

CDR3 protein: CASSLALLAGPNNEQFF
clone size: -
J gene: TRBJ2-1
V gene: TRBV5-1

CDR3 protein: CASSGDSQFRNEQFF
clone size: -
J gene: TRBJ2-1
V gene: TRBV6-5

CDR3 protein: CASQGDANTGELFF
clone size: -
J gene: TRBJ2-2
V gene: TRBV18

CDR3 protein: CASSYLGTSPNEQFF
clone size: -
J gene: TRBJ2-1
V gene: TRBV6-5

CDR3 protein: CASSKGDSNQPQHF
clone size: -
J gene: TRBJ1-5
V gene: TRBV5-5